The sequence of this T cell receptor (beta chain) was determined in a study of blood T cell repertoires in COVID-19. Repertoires were generated with immunoSEQ multiplex PCR, while TCRdb's copy carries only in-frame clones and drops some. The table lists some 200,000 clones, about 85% of them singletons. V lost 3 bases to trimming and J lost 2 bases; unmatched junction nucleotides: 3. This CDR3 spans 14 amino acids. Germline-derived CDR1 and CDR2 are SGHNT and YYREEE (reference sequence). The rearrangement uses TRBV5-4 and TRBJ2-5, with 8 nucleotides matching TRBD1. Material for sequencing was peripheral blood. The TCR originated in a man between 60 and 75 years old with active or convalescent COVID-19. CDR3 in amino acids: CASSWGQEQETQYF. The CDR3 coding sequence is TGTGCCAGCAGCTGGGGACAGGAGCAAGAGACCCAGTACTTC.